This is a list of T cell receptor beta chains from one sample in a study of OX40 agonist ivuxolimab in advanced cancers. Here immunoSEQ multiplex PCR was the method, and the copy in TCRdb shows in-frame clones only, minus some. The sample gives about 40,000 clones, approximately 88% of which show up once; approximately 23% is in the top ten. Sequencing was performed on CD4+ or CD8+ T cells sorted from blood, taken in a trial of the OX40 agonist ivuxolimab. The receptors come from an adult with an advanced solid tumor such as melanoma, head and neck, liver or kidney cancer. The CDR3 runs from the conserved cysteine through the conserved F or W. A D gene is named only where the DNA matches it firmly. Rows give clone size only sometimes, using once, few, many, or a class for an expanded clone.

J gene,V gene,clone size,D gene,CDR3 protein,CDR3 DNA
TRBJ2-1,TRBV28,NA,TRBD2,CASSSRLAGPYNEQFF,TGTGCCAGCAGTTCCCGACTAGCGGGACCGTACAATGAGCAGTTCTTC
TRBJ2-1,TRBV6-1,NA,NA,CASSAYNEQFF,TGTGCCAGCAGTGCGTACAATGAGCAGTTCTTC
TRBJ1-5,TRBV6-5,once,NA,CASSYLAGNQPQHF,TGTGCCAGCAGTTACTTGGCAGGAAATCAGCCCCAGCATTTT
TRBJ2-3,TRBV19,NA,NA,CASSIVVFTDTQYF,TGTGCCAGTAGTATAGTGGTCTTCACAGATACGCAGTATTTT
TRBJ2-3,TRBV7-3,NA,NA,CASSLTSRGGAKDTQYF,TGTGCCAGCAGCTTAACCTCCAGGGGAGGGGCCAAAGATACGCAGTATTTT
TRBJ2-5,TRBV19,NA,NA,CASSSGAGGETQYF,TGTGCCAGTAGTAGTGGCGCGGGTGGAGAGACCCAGTACTTC
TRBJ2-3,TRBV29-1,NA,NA,CSVTWRSRTPGLSTDTQYF,TGCAGCGTCACCTGGCGGTCGCGGACACCGGGACTTAGCACAGATACGCAGTATTTT
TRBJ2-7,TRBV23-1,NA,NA,CASSQGLLVHEQYF,TGCGCCAGCAGTCAGGGACTCCTAGTCCACGAGCAGTACTTC
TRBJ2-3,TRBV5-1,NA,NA,CASSFKQSTDTQYF,TGCGCCAGCAGCTTCAAACAGAGCACAGATACGCAGTATTTT
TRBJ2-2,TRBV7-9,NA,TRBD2,CASSLVGRVNTGELFF,TGTGCCAGCAGCTTAGTCGGGAGGGTAAACACCGGGGAGCTGTTTTTT
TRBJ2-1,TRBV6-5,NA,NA,CAIRGEGYEQFF,TGTGCCATCAGGGGGGAAGGGTATGAGCAGTTCTTC
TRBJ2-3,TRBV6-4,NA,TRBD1,CASSVGQGAPDTQYF,TGTGCCAGCAGTGTTGGGCAGGGGGCCCCAGATACGCAGTATTTT
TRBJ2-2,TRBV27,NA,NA,CACGGSGNTGELFF,TGTGCCTGTGGGGGTAGCGGAAACACCGGGGAGCTGTTTTTT
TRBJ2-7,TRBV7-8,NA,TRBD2,CASSLLAGGPYEQYF,TGTGCCAGCAGCTTATTGGCGGGAGGGCCTTACGAGCAGTACTTC
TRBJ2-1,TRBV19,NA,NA,CASSINDPLYNEQFF,TGTGCCAGTAGTATTAACGATCCGCTCTACAATGAGCAGTTCTTC
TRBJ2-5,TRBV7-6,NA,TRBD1,CASSLEQGLETQYF,TGTGCCAGCAGCTTAGAACAGGGGTTAGAGACCCAGTACTTC
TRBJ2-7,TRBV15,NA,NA,CATSSIPLSLMHEQYF,TGTGCCACCAGCAGCATACCGTTATCCCTGATGCACGAGCAGTACTTC
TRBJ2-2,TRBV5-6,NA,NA,CASSLRTLPESGELFF,TGTGCCAGCAGCCTCCGGACGCTGCCAGAATCCGGGGAGCTGTTTTTT
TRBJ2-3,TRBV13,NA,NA,CASSHIDTQYF,TGTGCCAGCAGCCACATAGATACGCAGTATTTT
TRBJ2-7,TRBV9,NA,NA,CASSGASGGYEQYF,TGTGCCAGCAGCGGAGCGTCCGGGGGCTACGAGCAGTACTTC
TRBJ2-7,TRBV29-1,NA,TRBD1,CSVDSGTDYEQYF,TGCAGCGTTGATTCCGGGACAGACTACGAGCAGTACTTC
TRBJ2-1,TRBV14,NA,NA,CASSQDSDSYNEQFF,TGTGCCAGCAGCCAAGATTCCGACAGCTACAATGAGCAGTTCTTC
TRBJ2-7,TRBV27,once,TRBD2,CASSAGTSGDEQYF,TGTGCCAGCAGTGCCGGGACTAGCGGGGACGAGCAGTACTTC
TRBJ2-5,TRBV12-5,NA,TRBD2,CASGSRGSAGETQYF,TGTGCTAGTGGTTCCCGCGGGAGTGCAGGGGAGACCCAGTACTTC
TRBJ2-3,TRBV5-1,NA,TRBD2,CASSLQRVKRELTDTQYF,TGCGCCAGCAGCTTGCAGCGCGTAAAGCGGGAGCTAACAGATACGCAGTATTTT
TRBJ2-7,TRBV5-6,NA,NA,CASSLPGTSYEQYF,TGTGCCAGCAGCTTACCCGGGACATCCTACGAGCAGTACTTC
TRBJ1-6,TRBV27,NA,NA,CASSPSTGSYNSPLHF,TGTGCCAGCAGTCCGTCGACAGGCTCCTATAATTCACCCCTCCACTTT
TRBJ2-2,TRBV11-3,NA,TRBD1,CASSSRDRGRELFF,TGTGCCAGCAGCTCCCGGGACAGGGGGCGGGAGCTGTTTTTT
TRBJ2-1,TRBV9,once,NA,CASSVEGSAYNEQFF,TGTGCCAGCAGCGTAGAAGGGTCAGCCTACAATGAGCAGTTCTTC
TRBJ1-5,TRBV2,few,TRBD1,CASSEAGTGIQPQHF,TGTGCCAGCAGTGAAGCGGGGACAGGGATTCAGCCCCAGCATTTT
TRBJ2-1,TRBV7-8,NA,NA,CASSFPSKGDPYNEQFF,TGTGCCAGCAGCTTCCCAAGTAAAGGTGATCCCTACAATGAGCAGTTCTTC
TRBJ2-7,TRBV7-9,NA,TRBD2,CASSAPFSGSSYEQYF,TGTGCCAGCAGCGCCCCTTTCAGCGGGAGCTCCTACGAGCAGTACTTC
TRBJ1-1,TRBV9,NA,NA,CASSPPSRAMNTEAFF,TGTGCCAGCAGCCCCCCCAGCCGAGCCATGAACACTGAAGCTTTCTTT
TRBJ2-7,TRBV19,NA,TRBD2,CASSIDVAGETTYEQYF,TGTGCCAGTAGTATAGATGTAGCGGGAGAAACCACCTACGAGCAGTACTTC
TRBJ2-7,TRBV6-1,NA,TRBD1,CASSQDRVHEQYF,TGTGCCAGCAGTCAAGACAGGGTCCACGAGCAGTACTTC
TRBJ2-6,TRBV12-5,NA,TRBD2,CALTAGDSGANVLTF,TGTGCCCTGACGGCGGGGGACTCTGGGGCCAACGTCCTGACTTTC
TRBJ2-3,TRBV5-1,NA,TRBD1,CASSSTGGTDTQYF,TGCGCCAGCAGCTCGACAGGGGGCACCGATACGCAGTATTTT
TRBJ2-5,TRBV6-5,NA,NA,CASSYRDFKETQYF,TGTGCCAGCAGTTACCGGGACTTTAAAGAGACCCAGTACTTC
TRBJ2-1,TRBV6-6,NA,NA,CASSYPGYNEQFF,TGTGCCAGCAGTTACCCGGGGTACAATGAGCAGTTCTTC
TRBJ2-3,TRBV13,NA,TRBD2,CASNPSGMVPTDTQYF,TGTGCCAGCAACCCTAGCGGGATGGTCCCCACAGATACGCAGTATTTT
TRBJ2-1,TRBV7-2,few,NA,CASSDPWRNEQFF,TGTGCCAGCAGCGACCCGTGGAGGAATGAGCAGTTCTTC
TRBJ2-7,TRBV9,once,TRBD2,CASSAGGSDEQYF,TGTGCCAGCAGTGCGGGAGGTAGCGACGAGCAGTACTTC
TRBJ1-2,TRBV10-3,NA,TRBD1,CAISVPGQGGYGYTF,TGTGCCATCAGTGTACCCGGACAGGGCGGCTATGGCTACACCTTC
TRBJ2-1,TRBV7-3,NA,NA,CASSPPTHTRAGLDEQFF,TGTGCCAGCAGCCCCCCGACTCATACTAGGGCGGGGTTGGATGAGCAGTTCTTC
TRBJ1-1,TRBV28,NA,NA,CASSFGENTEAFF,TGTGCCAGCAGTTTCGGCGAGAACACCGAAGCTTTCTTT
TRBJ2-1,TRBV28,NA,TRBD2,CASSLRLAGGDNEQFF,TGTGCCAGCAGTTTAAGGCTAGCGGGAGGTGACAATGAGCAGTTCTTC
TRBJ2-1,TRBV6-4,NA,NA,CASSAGETYNEQFF,TGTGCCAGCAGTGCGGGAGAAACCTACAATGAGCAGTTCTTC
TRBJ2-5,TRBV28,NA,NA,CASSLDGDSIQETQYF,TGTGCCAGCAGCCTTGACGGGGACTCGATACAAGAGACCCAGTACTTC
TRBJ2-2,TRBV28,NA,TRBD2,CASTLAGENTGELFF,TGTGCCAGCACCTTAGCGGGTGAGAACACCGGGGAGCTGTTTTTT
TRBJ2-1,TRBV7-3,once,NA,CASSLTSGDNEQFF,TGTGCCAGCAGCTTAACGTCTGGTGACAATGAGCAGTTCTTC
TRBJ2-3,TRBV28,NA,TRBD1,CASRYGTGDDTQYF,TGTGCCAGCAGGTACGGGACAGGGGACGATACGCAGTATTTT
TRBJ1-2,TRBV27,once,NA,CASSLTRGAANYGYTF,TGTGCCAGCAGTTTGACAAGGGGTGCTGCTAACTATGGCTACACCTTC
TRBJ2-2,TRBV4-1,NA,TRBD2,CASSQAGGGNTGELFF,TGCGCCAGCAGCCAAGCCGGCGGGGGGAACACCGGGGAGCTGTTTTTT